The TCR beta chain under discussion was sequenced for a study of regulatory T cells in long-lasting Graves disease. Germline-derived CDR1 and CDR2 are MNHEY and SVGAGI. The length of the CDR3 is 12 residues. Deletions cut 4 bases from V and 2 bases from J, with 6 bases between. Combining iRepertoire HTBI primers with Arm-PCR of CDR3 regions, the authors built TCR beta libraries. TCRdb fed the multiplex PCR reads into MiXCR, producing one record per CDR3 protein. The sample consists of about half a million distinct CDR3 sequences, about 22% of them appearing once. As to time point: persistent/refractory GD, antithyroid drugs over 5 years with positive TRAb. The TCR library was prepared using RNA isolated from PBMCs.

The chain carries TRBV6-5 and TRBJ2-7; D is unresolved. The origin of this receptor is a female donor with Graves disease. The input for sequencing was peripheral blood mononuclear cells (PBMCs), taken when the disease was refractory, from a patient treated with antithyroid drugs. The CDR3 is CASSSWPYEQYF. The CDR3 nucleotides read TGTGCCAGCAGTTCTTGGCCCTACGAGCAGTACTTC.